A single sample is the source of the 29 T cell receptor beta chains below, sequenced in a study of regulatory T cells in long-lasting Graves disease. According to the study, TCR beta libraries were built with iRepertoire HTBI primers and CDR3-region Arm-PCR. TCRdb re-called the multiplex PCR reads through MiXCR, storing one row per CDR3 protein. The table lists roughly 450,000 distinct CDR3 sequences, about a quarter of them singletons. Indicated time point: persistent/refractory GD, antithyroid drugs over 5 years with positive TRAb. PBMC-derived RNA was used for the TCR library. The sequencing used peripheral blood mononuclear cells (PBMCs), collected when the disease was refractory, from a patient treated with antithyroid drugs. The receptors derive from a female donor with Graves disease.

The sample holds a few counts of this clonotype. The J gene is TRBJ2-5, the V gene TRBV14, with 8 bases that match TRBD1. Per germline, CDR1 SGHDN and CDR2 FVKESK. The J segment lost 7 bases and the V segment lost 0 bases, leaving 13 bases of the junction unmatched. The CDR3 consists of 17 residues. This CDR3 is CASSQDSGRGLFRTQYF. The CDR3 DNA reads as TGTGCCAGCAGCCAAGATAGCGGCAGGGGGCTATTTCGGACCCAGTACTTC.

At least ten counts were recorded for this clonotype. The rearrangement uses TRBV28 and TRBJ1-1, with 8 positions matching TRBD1. CDR3 length: 15 amino acids. V trimming: 5 bases; J trimming: 2 bases; junction bases outside the gene matches: 7. The germline CDR1 and CDR2 sequences are MDHEN and SYDVKM. The CDR3 here is CASSQRTGLNTEAFF. The CDR3 DNA follows: TGTGCCAGCAGTCAGAGGACAGGGCTTAACACTGAAGCTTTCTTT. Variable domain in full (rest from reference TRBV28 and TRBJ1-1): DVKVTQSSRYLVKRTGEKVFLECVQDMDHENMFWYRQDPGLGLRLIYFSYDVKMKEKGDIPEGYSVSREKKERFSLILESASTNQTSMYLCASSQRTGLNTEAFFGQGTRLTVV.

This clonotype was found many times. This chain uses TRBV2 with TRBJ2-7, with D uncertain. The CDR3 is 11 residues long. V lost 6 bases to trimming and J lost 5 bases, with 8 bases between them. Per the germline V gene, CDR1 is SNHLY and CDR2 is FYNNEI. Here the CDR3 DNA reads TGTGCCAGCAGCGCCCTGAACGAGCAGTACTTC. Translation gives CASSALNEQYF.

The V and J genes are TRBV24-1 and TRBJ2-6, with D perhaps TRBD2 (6 bases). The CDR3 consists of 14 residues. Germline loops: CDR1 KGHDR, CDR2 SFDVKD. The germline V and J ends were trimmed by 7 bases and 1 base, with 7 bases remaining between them. In DNA, the CDR3 is TGTGCCACCAGCCGGGGGTCTGGGGCCAACGTCCTGACTTTC. Encoded protein: CATSRGSGANVLTF.

The sample holds a few counts of this clonotype. The V call is TRBV12-3 or TRBV12-4, the J call TRBJ2-1, with 9 bases identical to TRBD1. The CDR3 is made up of 13 amino acids. V shed 7 bases, J shed 6 bases, and the junction held 4 bases outside the gene matches. Here the CDR3 reads CASKTTGGNEQFF. The CDR3 DNA reads as TGTGCCAGCAAGACGACAGGGGGCAATGAGCAGTTCTTC.

This sequence joins TRBV28 and TRBJ2-2; D perhaps matches TRBD2 (7 bases). Trimming shortened V by 8 bases and J by 7 bases, and 23 bases separated the two germline ends. The CDR3 has 16 residues. Germline loops: CDR1 MDHEN, CDR2 SYDVKM. The CDR3 nucleotides read TGTGCCAGCCAGCACAGATTACGGGGGGCCAGCGGGGAGCTGTTTTTT. It translates to CASQHRLRGASGELFF.

This clonotype showed up many times. The chain recombines TRBV12-3 or TRBV12-4 with TRBJ1-1; tentatively, D is TRBD1 (5 bases). The CDR3 is 12 amino acids. Trimming took 3 bases from V and 11 from J, leaving 13 bases between them. In nucleotides, the CDR3 is TGTGCCAGCAGTTTCAGGGTTAGCGACGCTTTCTTT. Its translation is CASSFRVSDAFF.

This clonotype occurred a few times. The V and J genes are TRBV7-9 and TRBJ1-1; D gene uncertain. The CDR3 has 16 amino acids. The germline gives CDR1 SEHNR, CDR2 FQNEAQ (reference sequence). The germline V and J ends were trimmed by 3 bases and 4 bases, with 18 bases remaining between them. This chain's CDR3 is CASSLDSGLGSTEAFF. CDR3 coding DNA: TGTGCCAGCAGCTTGGACTCGGGCCTCGGGAGCACTGAAGCTTTCTTT.

Written as DNA, the CDR3 is TGTGCCTGGAGTGCCCGAGGCACTGAAGCTTTCTTT. Protein product: CAWSARGTEAFF. This rearrangement joins TRBV30 to TRBJ1-1; D remains ambiguous. The CDR3 is 12 amino acids. In germline, CDR1 is GTSNPN, CDR2 SVGIG (reference sequence). V lost 1 base to trimming and J lost 4 bases, with 7 bases between them. Based on the CDR3 plus reference TRBV30 and TRBJ1-1, the full variable domain is SQTIHQWPATLVQPVGSPLSLECTVEGTSNPNLYWYRQAAGRGLQLLFYSVGIGQISSEVPQNLSASRPQDRQFILSSKKLLLSDSGFYLCAWSARGTEAFFGQGTRLTVV.

As DNA, the CDR3 is TGTGCCAGCTCGTGGACAGGGAATCCGAATCAGCCCCAGCATTTT. Protein: CASSWTGNPNQPQHF. The chain joins TRBV18 to TRBJ1-5; 8 nucleotides align to TRBD1. Trimming cost V 6 bases and J 4 bases; bases outside gene matches: 8. The CDR3 is made up of 15 amino acids. CDR1 KGHSH and CDR2 LQKENI come from the germline V gene.

This sequence joins TRBV28 and TRBJ2-3; 10 bases align to TRBD1. CDR3 length: 17 residues. J was trimmed by 3 bases and V by 6 bases; bases with no gene match: 12. Germline V lookup: CDR1 MDHEN, CDR2 SYDVKM. In DNA form, the CDR3 reads TGTGCCAGCAGCCTCCTCGGGACAGGGGTTCGTACAGATACGCAGTATTTT. It encodes CASSLLGTGVRTDTQYF.

This chain joins TRBV20-1 and TRBJ1-5, with 9 bases lining up with TRBD1. CDR1 is DFQATT and CDR2 is SNEGSKA in the germline V gene (reference sequence). The CDR3 loop spans 15 amino acids. Trimming took 5 bases from V and 2 from J; bases not matched to a gene: 7. The CDR3 DNA follows: TGCAGTGCTGGGACAGGGTTTATTGGCAATCAGCCCCAGCATTTT. This gives the protein CSAGTGFIGNQPQHF.

V usage is TRBV12-3 or TRBV12-4 and J usage is TRBJ1-6; D not resolved. CDR3 length: 20 amino acids. V lost 6 bases and J 0 bases, leaving 24 bases between the germline ends. CDR3 residues: CASRTASLDRASSYNSPLHF. The CDR3 coding sequence is TGTGCCAGCAGGACCGCTTCCCTCGACCGAGCTAGCTCCTATAATTCACCCCTCCACTTT.

This clonotype was observed a single time. The chain employs TRBV5-1 and TRBJ1-5; D remains unclear. Germline CDR1 reads SGHRS; CDR2 reads YFSETQ. V lost 0 bases and J lost 4, with 8 bases in between. The CDR3 spans 14 residues. The CDR3 DNA reads as TGCGCCAGCAGCTTGGCCCCGGGGAATCAGCCCCAGCATTTT. Translation: CASSLAPGNQPQHF.

The V gene is TRBV7-3, the J gene TRBJ2-5; D uncertain. The CDR3 spans 13 residues. Germline CDR1 is SGHTA and CDR2 is FQGTGA. V lost 1 base, J lost 5 bases, and 8 bases lay in between. CDR3 region: CASSLNSWETQYF. The CDR3, as DNA: TGTGCCAGCAGCTTAAATTCTTGGGAGACCCAGTACTTC.

The chain combines TRBV5-1 with TRBJ2-7, with D possibly being TRBD2 (6 bases). Germline CDR1 is SGHRS and CDR2 is YFSETQ. This CDR3 contains 15 residues. V was shortened by 4 bases and J by 2 bases, with 16 bases between the two germline ends. The CDR3 bases are TGCGCCAGCAGCCCGCGAGAGGGAGGCACCTACGAGCAGTACTTC. Amino acids: CASSPREGGTYEQYF.

Many counts were recorded for this clonotype. The chain carries TRBV12-3 or TRBV12-4 and TRBJ1-1; D is unclear. V was cut by 4 bases and J by 0 bases, with 12 bases left in between. This CDR3 has 15 residues. The CDR3 protein is CASSSEITVNTEAFF. CDR3 sequence (DNA): TGTGCCAGCAGTTCAGAGATCACAGTGAACACTGAAGCTTTCTTT.

This clonotype was recorded at least ten times. CDR3 sequence reads: CASSAPESANTEAFF. DNA for the CDR3: TGTGCCAGCAGTGCCCCAGAGTCAGCCAACACTGAAGCTTTCTTT. The rearrangement links TRBV2 to TRBJ1-1; D remains ambiguous. CDR3 length: 15 residues. The V gene's germline CDR1 is SNHLY and CDR2 FYNNEI. V dropped 4 bases and J dropped 2 bases, with 14 bases sitting between them.

At least ten counts were recorded for this clonotype. The chain carries TRBV6-9 and TRBJ2-7, with D uncertain. The CDR3 has 12 residues. V shed 1 base and J shed 2 bases, with 3 bases lying between them. Germline-derived CDR1 and CDR2 are MNHGY and SVAAGI. This CDR3 reads CASSYYAYEQYF. Here the CDR3 DNA reads TGTGCCAGCAGTTATTACGCCTACGAGCAGTACTTC.

This clonotype was seen many times. The chain recombines TRBV11-2 with TRBJ2-5, with 10 bases that match TRBD2. The CDR3 sequence is 16 residues long. Trimming cost V 5 bases and J 0 bases; bases outside gene matches: 6. Germline loops: CDR1 SGHAT, CDR2 FQNNGV. CDR3 sequence reads: CASSPPGLAYQETQYF. As DNA, the CDR3 is TGTGCCAGCAGCCCGCCGGGACTAGCGTACCAAGAGACCCAGTACTTC.

This clonotype was picked up a small number of times. This sequence joins TRBV20-1 and TRBJ1-2; D not certain. With 2 bases removed from V and 8 bases from J, the gap between germline ends came to 21 bases. The germline V gene encodes CDR1 DFQATT and CDR2 SNEGSKA (reference sequence). The CDR3 is made up of 15 amino acids. The CDR3 protein is CSARHSSRATGGYTF. Written as DNA, the CDR3 is TGCAGTGCTAGACACTCTTCACGGGCCACTGGGGGCTACACCTTC.

DNA of the CDR3: TGTGCCAGTAGTATAACTAGCGGGAAACTAGCCAAAAACATTCAGTACTTC. It specifies CASSITSGKLAKNIQYF. The rearrangement joins TRBV19 to TRBJ2-4, with 10 bases aligning to TRBD2. After removal of 2 bases from V and 0 bases from J, the junction contained 4 bases not matched to a gene. CDR3 length: 17 amino acids. Germline V gene data show CDR1 as LNHDA and CDR2 as SQIVND (reference sequence).

This clonotype has only a few counts. V is TRBV6-1 and J is TRBJ1-5; D uncertain. Deletions cut 5 bases from V and 9 bases from J, with 17 bases between. This CDR3 has 14 residues. The V gene's germline CDR1 is MNHNS and CDR2 SASEGT. Written as DNA, the CDR3 is TGTGCCAGCAGTCCCGGGATCCGGTCACGGCCCCAGCATTTT. This translates into CASSPGIRSRPQHF.

The chain has TRBV28 and TRBJ2-1; 12 positions agree with TRBD2. The junction had 2 bases not matched to a gene; V was cut back by 2 bases and J by 0 bases. The CDR3 length is 17 residues. The germline V gene has CDR1 MDHEN and CDR2 SYDVKM. This CDR3 reads CASSLRTSGASYNEQFF. The CDR3 DNA is TGTGCCAGCAGTTTACGGACTAGCGGGGCCTCCTACAATGAGCAGTTCTTC.

V and J are TRBV7-9 and TRBJ2-5; 7 nucleotides line up with TRBD1. Per germline, CDR1 SEHNR and CDR2 FQNEAQ (reference sequence). The CDR3 totals 14 residues. With 5 bases clipped from V and 3 bases from J, the junction kept 6 bases outside the gene matches. The CDR3 here is CASSRGQLEETQYF. As DNA, the CDR3 is TGTGCCAGCAGCAGGGGACAGCTGGAAGAGACCCAGTACTTC.

For this clonotype: This may come from a read error, since a much larger clone is one base off. The chain couples TRBV20-1 to TRBJ2-7, with 7 bases identical to TRBD2. This CDR3 is built from 10 residues. Germline V gene lookup returns CDR1 DFQATT and CDR2 SNEGSKA (reference sequence). CDR3 protein: CSARGEGQHF. The CDR3 DNA follows: TGCAGTGCTAGAGGGGAGGGGCAGCACTTC.

About this clonotype itself: A junction boundary mismatches the germline segment, possibly from a read error. The CDR3 sequence is CASTKGAHSHF. CDR3 DNA sequence: TGTGCCAGCACCAAAGGGGCACATTCCCACTTC. The genes are TRBV6-4 and TRBJ2-7, with D tentatively TRBD1 (5 bases). The CDR3 contains 11 residues. In germline, CDR1 is MRHNA, CDR2 SNTAGT.

This clonotype was seen ten or more times. V is TRBV7-8 and J is TRBJ1-1; D gene ambiguous. The CDR3 totals 15 residues. Per the germline V gene, CDR1 is SGHVS and CDR2 is FQNEAQ. The V end lost 5 bases, the J end lost 1 base, and 14 bases lay between the germline ends. For the CDR3, the DNA is TGTGCCAGCAGCAAACGCCCAGTGACGAACACTGAAGCTTTCTTT. Amino acids: CASSKRPVTNTEAFF.

This clonotype was picked up a small number of times. The rearrangement joins TRBV6-1 to TRBJ1-1; D is undetermined. Trimming took 5 bases from V and 8 from J, leaving 12 bases between them. CDR3 length equals 12 residues. CDR1 MNHNS and CDR2 SASEGT come from the germline V gene. The CDR3, as DNA: TGTGCCAGCAGTCCCTTTTTTGGGGAAGCTTTCTTT. Its translation: CASSPFFGEAFF.